Described below is a single T cell receptor beta chain sequence and its context. The target antigen is unknown. Libraries were prepared by immunoSEQ multiplex PCR; TCRdb keeps only in-frame clonotypes and omits some of them. Found here are fewer than 110,000 clones, 89% of them singletons; the top ten hold 6.6%. This record belongs to a study of T cell responses to AZD1222 COVID-19 vaccine. Study outcomes and limitations: CD4 TCRs associated with vaccination spanned spike, dominating at 160-218 and 743-854. Clonal diversity may have been underestimated in mostly white British donors.

V lost 7 bases and J lost 4, with 13 bases in between. The germline V gene encodes CDR1 MNHEY and CDR2 SMNVEV (reference sequence). CDR3 length equals 14 residues. Sequences were derived from peripheral blood, sampled on day 0 of AZD1222 vaccination. This TCR was recovered from an adult in good health. The rearrangement uses TRBV27 and TRBJ2-2; maybe TRBD2 (6 bases). CDR3 coding DNA: TGTGCCAGCAATCCCAGGAGGGGCACCGGGGAGCTGTTTTTT. Translating it yields CASNPRRGTGELFF.